The entry below gives a single TCR beta chain sequence along with its context. Its specificity is not known. Sequenced by immunoSEQ multiplex PCR; TCRdb stores in-frame clones only, minus some. This sample has roughly 26,000 clones, with about four fifths found just once. The CDR3 has 14 amino acids. Trimming pared 7 bases from V and 4 bases from J, leaving 16 bases between. The germline V gene encodes CDR1 SGHVS and CDR2 FQNEAQ. This specimen belongs to a study of vaccination effects on CD4 cells after COVID-19. Pools of viral peptides were used by the ViraFEST assay to expand antigen-specific CD4+ T cells ahead of sequencing. The culture ran for less than 12 days, and then CD4+ T cells were isolated. This person caught SARS-CoV-2 sometime from March to December 2020, and PCR testing confirmed the infection.

The sequenced sample was CD4+ T cells from PBMCs cultured with HCoV-NL63 spike peptides, obtained before COVID-19 vaccination. The receptor comes from a human donor who had a prior SARS-CoV-2 infection. The chain joins TRBV7-8 to TRBJ1-2, with D possibly matching TRBD1 (5 bases). This chain's CDR3 is CASTQNTGVYGYTF. The CDR3 coding sequence is TGTGCCAGCACCCAAAATACAGGAGTCTATGGCTACACCTTC.